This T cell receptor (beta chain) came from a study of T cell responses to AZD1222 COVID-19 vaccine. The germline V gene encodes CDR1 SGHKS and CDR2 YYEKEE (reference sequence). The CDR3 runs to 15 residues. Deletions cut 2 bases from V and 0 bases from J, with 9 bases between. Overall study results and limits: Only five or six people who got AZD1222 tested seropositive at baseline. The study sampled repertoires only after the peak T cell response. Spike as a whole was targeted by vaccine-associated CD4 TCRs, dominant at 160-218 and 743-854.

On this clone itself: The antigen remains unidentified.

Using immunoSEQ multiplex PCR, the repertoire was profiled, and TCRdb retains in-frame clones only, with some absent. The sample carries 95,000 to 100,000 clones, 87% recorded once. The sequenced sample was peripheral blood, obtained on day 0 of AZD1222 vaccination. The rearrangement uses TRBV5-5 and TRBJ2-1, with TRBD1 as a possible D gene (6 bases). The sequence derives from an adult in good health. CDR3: CASSFTDSSYNEQFF. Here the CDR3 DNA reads TGTGCCAGCAGCTTTACGGACAGCTCCTACAATGAGCAGTTCTTC.